This T cell receptor beta chain was identified in a study of blood T cells in healthy people across ages. The CDR3 extends over 18 amino acids. Germline trimming cut 1 base from V and 4 bases from J; bases unmatched to any gene: 13. Per germline, CDR1 SGHVS and CDR2 FNYEAQ. With regard to this clonotype: What it binds is unknown.

Findings and caveats of the study: Among T cells, TCR beta diversity per million cells dropped roughly linearly as age rose.

With a J-beta primer mix and a sample-barcoded 5' primer, a second PCR ran about 6 to 11 cycles. All samples gave at least 2.5 million CDR3-containing paired-end reads. TCRdb itself ran the 5' RACE reads through MiXCR, one entry per CDR3 protein. The sample includes over 950,000 distinct CDR3 sequences, about 51% of them seen just once. The sequence came from an older woman in good health. The genes are TRBV7-6 and TRBJ2-5, with 9 bases lining up with TRBD1. The sample taken for sequencing was blood. DNA of the CDR3: TGTGCCAGCAGCTTAGGGCAAAGTGGACAGGGGATTCGAGAGACCCAGTACTTC. It encodes CASSLGQSGQGIRETQYF.